The source of this TCR beta chain is a study of cytomegalovirus exposure and HLA in healthy donors. It was with 60 Vbeta and 13 Jbeta primers that the PCR ran. The protocol was immunoSEQ multiplex PCR, while the TCRdb copy is restricted to in-frame clones and leaves out a portion. The repertoire holds about 55,000 clones, with roughly 74% as singletons. CDR3 length: 13 amino acids. The germline V gene has CDR1 LNHNV and CDR2 YYDKDF (reference sequence). The V end was cut by 0 bases, the J end by 6 bases, with 9 bases between. This clone was seen a handful of times. The sample comprised PBMCs. The sequence was collected from a female donor in good health and CMV-seronegative. The chain carries TRBV15 and TRBJ2-7; D uncertain. CDR3 in amino acids: CATSRDWPPEQYF. CDR3 DNA: TGTGCCACCAGCAGAGATTGGCCCCCCGAGCAGTACTTC.